The rows below give T cell receptor beta chains drawn from one sample of a study of blood T cell repertoires in COVID-19. The data were produced by immunoSEQ multiplex PCR, yet TCRdb's version contains in-frame clones alone and is incomplete. The top ten hold roughly 6.8% of the sample, which has about 250,000 clones, about 91% seen once. The sample consisted of peripheral blood. The receptors here all came from a woman younger than 45 with COVID-19, enrolled during active disease. Both conserved end residues are part of each CDR3. D genes are given only for firm matches. Size tells how often a clone was seen (once, few, many) or the class of an expanded clone, and some rows leave it out.

d_gene	v_gene	j_gene	abundance	CDR3aa	CDR3nt
TRBD2	TRBV18	TRBJ2-1	once	CASSLGSGVYNEQFF	TGTGCCAGCTCACTAGGTAGCGGGGTCTACAATGAGCAGTTCTTC
TRBD2	TRBV13	TRBJ2-5	-	CASSPRIAGVTTQYF	TGTGCCAGCAGCCCCCGAATAGCGGGGGTTACGACCCAGTACTTC
-	TRBV10-3	TRBJ1-2	-	CAISERTDKNYGYTF	TGTGCCATCAGTGAGAGGACAGATAAGAACTATGGCTACACCTTC
-	TRBV2	TRBJ1-1	-	CASSWGLNTEAFF	TGTGCCAGCAGTTGGGGCCTGAACACTGAAGCTTTCTTT
TRBD2	TRBV11-3	TRBJ2-1	-	CASTLGLAENNEQFF	TGTGCCAGCACTCTCGGACTAGCGGAAAACAATGAGCAGTTCTTC
TRBD1	TRBV3-1/TRBV3-2	TRBJ2-5	-	CASSQGTGGQETQYF	TGTGCCAGCAGCCAAGGCACAGGGGGACAAGAGACCCAGTACTTC
-	TRBV6-6	TRBJ1-1	-	CASSYYSTTEAFF	TGTGCCAGCAGTTACTACAGCACCACTGAAGCTTTCTTT
-	TRBV28	TRBJ1-1	-	CASSFTSNTEAFF	TGTGCCAGCAGTTTTACATCGAACACTGAAGCTTTCTTT
TRBD1	TRBV9	TRBJ1-3	-	CASSPWTGTIYF	TGTGCCAGCAGCCCTTGGACAGGCACCATATATTTT
TRBD2	TRBV27	TRBJ2-1	-	CASSLKGLAGLGEQFF	TGTGCCAGCAGTTTAAAGGGACTAGCGGGCTTGGGCGAGCAGTTCTTC
TRBD1	TRBV13	TRBJ2-7	once	CASSFGTGLGGQYF	TGTGCCAGCAGCTTCGGGACAGGGCTGGGAGGGCAGTACTTC
-	TRBV6-5	TRBJ2-4	-	CASSPGLLAKNIQYF	TGTGCCAGCAGTCCCGGACTGTTAGCCAAAAACATTCAGTACTTC
TRBD2	TRBV6-5	TRBJ2-1	-	CASGLADSYNEQFF	TGTGCCAGCGGACTAGCGGACTCTTACAATGAGCAGTTCTTC
TRBD1	TRBV19	TRBJ1-1	-	CASSSTGDGEAFF	TGTGCCAGTAGTTCAACAGGGGACGGTGAAGCTTTCTTT
TRBD1	TRBV2	TRBJ2-7	-	CASSERGGSAYEQYF	TGTGCCAGCAGTGAAAGAGGGGGCAGCGCCTACGAGCAGTACTTC
-	TRBV21-1	TRBJ1-4	-	CARHKIRDRDQEYEKLFF	TGTGCCAGACATAAAATCAGGGACAGGGACCAGGAATATGAAAAACTGTTTTTT
TRBD2	TRBV4-1	TRBJ2-2	-	CASSLVAGGLTGELFF	TGCGCCAGCAGCTTAGTAGCGGGGGGCCTCACCGGGGAGCTGTTTTTT
TRBD2	TRBV3-1/TRBV3-2	TRBJ2-1	-	CASSQGAGGYNEQFF	TGTGCCAGCAGCCAAGGAGCGGGGGGCTACAATGAGCAGTTCTTC
TRBD2	TRBV18	TRBJ2-1	once	CASSPPPGGAYNEQFF	TGTGCCAGCTCACCACCCCCCGGGGGGGCCTACAATGAGCAGTTCTTC
-	TRBV6-2/TRBV6-3	TRBJ2-7	-	CASSYSTGVREQYF	TGTGCCAGCAGTTACTCGACCGGGGTTCGCGAGCAGTACTTC
-	TRBV27	TRBJ2-2	-	CASSLGQNTGELFF	TGTGCCAGCAGTCTGGGACAGAACACCGGGGAGCTGTTTTTT
-	TRBV5-6	TRBJ2-5	-	CASSYRLVSRETQYF	TGTGCCAGCAGCTACAGACTAGTTAGCCGAGAGACCCAGTACTTC
-	TRBV5-6	TRBJ2-5	-	CASSLRRVLRGETQYF	TGTGCCAGCAGCTTGAGGAGGGTATTAAGGGGAGAGACCCAGTACTTC
-	TRBV2	TRBJ1-2	-	CASSAGTFGYTF	TGTGCCAGCAGTGCGGGAACGTTCGGCTACACCTTC
TRBD2	TRBV7-9	TRBJ2-1	-	CASSRGTSGRSNPYNEQFF	TGTGCCAGCAGCCGTGGGACTAGCGGGAGAAGTAACCCCTACAATGAGCAGTTCTTC
-	TRBV27	TRBJ2-7	-	CASSFGYRYEQYF	TGTGCCAGCAGTTTCGGATACAGATACGAGCAGTACTTC
-	TRBV7-2	TRBJ2-1	once	CASSSQGYRVNEQFF	TGTGCCAGCAGCTCACAGGGATATAGGGTCAATGAGCAGTTCTTC
-	TRBV13	TRBJ2-3	-	CASSMGTPADTQYF	TGTGCCAGCAGCATGGGGACTCCCGCAGATACGCAGTATTTT
-	TRBV2	TRBJ1-1	-	CASSGPGGRDTEAFF	TGTGCCAGCAGTGGCCCGGGAGGAAGGGACACTGAAGCTTTCTTT
TRBD1	TRBV2	TRBJ2-7	once	CASRDRGNSYEQYF	TGTGCCAGCAGGGACAGGGGGAACTCCTACGAGCAGTACTTC
-	TRBV5-6	TRBJ1-2	few	CASSADRSYYGYTF	TGTGCCAGCAGCGCTGACAGGTCCTACTATGGCTACACCTTC
-	TRBV10-3	TRBJ1-1	-	CAISEGRVNTEAFF	TGTGCCATCAGTGAGGGCAGGGTGAACACTGAAGCTTTCTTT
TRBD2	TRBV7-8	TRBJ2-5	-	CASSLADGGAQYF	TGTGCCAGCAGCTTAGCGGATGGGGGGGCCCAGTACTTC
-	TRBV5-4	TRBJ2-3	once	CASSTSTDTQYF	TGTGCCAGCAGCACTAGCACAGATACGCAGTATTTT
-	TRBV10-3	TRBJ2-7	many	CAISESRAYYEQYF	TGTGCCATCAGTGAGTCTCGCGCTTACTACGAGCAGTACTTC
-	TRBV10-2	TRBJ1-5	-	CASKDGDQPQHF	TGCGCCAGCAAGGACGGGGATCAGCCCCAGCATTTT
-	TRBV5-4	TRBJ1-3	-	CASSPDSFKAGNTIYF	TGTGCCAGCAGCCCGGACAGTTTTAAAGCTGGAAACACCATATATTTT
-	TRBV4-1	TRBJ2-5	-	CASSKMDSQETQYF	TGCGCCAGCAGCAAGATGGACAGCCAAGAGACCCAGTACTTC
TRBD2	TRBV27	TRBJ2-3	-	CASGGSLADTQYF	TGTGCCAGCGGCGGGAGTTTAGCAGATACGCAGTATTTT
-	TRBV9	TRBJ2-1	-	CASSLNRAGYEQFF	TGTGCCAGCAGCCTTAATCGGGCAGGGTATGAGCAGTTCTTC
TRBD1	TRBV27	TRBJ2-4	-	CASSPSGQGINIQYF	TGTGCCAGCAGTCCCTCGGGACAGGGGATTAACATTCAGTACTTC
TRBD1	TRBV6-2/TRBV6-3	TRBJ1-1	-	CASSRAGTGNTEAFF	TGTGCCAGCAGTCGAGCCGGGACAGGGAACACTGAAGCTTTCTTT
-	TRBV18	TRBJ1-2	-	CASSPPVGGHGYGYTF	TGTGCCAGCTCACCACCGGTGGGGGGGCACGGCTATGGCTACACCTTC